This section outlines one T cell receptor (beta chain) sequence together with its context. This entry belongs to a study of blood T cell repertoires in COVID-19. As for the study in general: Researchers got acute and convalescent COVID-19 samples from the United States, Italy and Spain. T cells, B-cell-depleted T cells, or PBMCs provided the cDNA or gDNA that served as material.

The CDR3 extends over 15 amino acids. CDR1 WNHNN and CDR2 SYGVQD come from the germline V gene (reference sequence). V shed 3 bases, J shed 4 bases, and the junction held 5 bases outside the gene matches. Original data processing: Reference gene primer amplification gave nucleated cell count estimates. Clones were sequenced by immunoSEQ multiplex PCR, and TCRdb holds only the in-frame ones, with some missing. V, J and clone size are those of that table, while D and trimming were read from the DNA. Seen here are about 81,000 clones, roughly 86% observed once, and the top ten hold roughly 7.4%. This clonotype originated in a human donor in a cohort sampled during active COVID-19. Sequencing was performed on peripheral blood. The rearrangement joins TRBV10-1 to TRBJ1-1; 10 bases are shared with TRBD1. In DNA, the CDR3 is TGCGCCAGCAGTGACCCGGGACAGGGGAGCACTGAAGCTTTCTTT. Translating it yields CASSDPGQGSTEAFF.